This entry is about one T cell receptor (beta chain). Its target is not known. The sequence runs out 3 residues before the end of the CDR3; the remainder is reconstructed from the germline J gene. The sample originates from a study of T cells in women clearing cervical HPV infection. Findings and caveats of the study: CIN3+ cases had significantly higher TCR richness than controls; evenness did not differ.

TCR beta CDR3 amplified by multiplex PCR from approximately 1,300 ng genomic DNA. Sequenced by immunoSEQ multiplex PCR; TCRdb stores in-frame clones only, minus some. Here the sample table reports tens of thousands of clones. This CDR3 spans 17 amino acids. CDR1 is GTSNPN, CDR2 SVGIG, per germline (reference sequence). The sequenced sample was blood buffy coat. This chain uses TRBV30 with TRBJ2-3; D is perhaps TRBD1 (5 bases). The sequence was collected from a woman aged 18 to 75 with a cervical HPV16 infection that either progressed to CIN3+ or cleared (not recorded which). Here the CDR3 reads CAWSDSVFRRRQETQYF. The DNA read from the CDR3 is TGTGCCTGGAGCGACAGCGTATTTCGACGCCGACAAGAGACG.